What follows are 2 T cell receptor beta chains derived from one specimen sequenced in a study of blood T cells in healthy people across ages. Together with a sample-barcoded 5' primer, a J-beta primer mix was included in a second PCR lasting about 7 to 11 cycles. TCRdb re-called the 5' RACE reads with MiXCR, one entry per CDR3 protein. The sample holds 1,500,000 or so distinct CDR3 sequences, around 55% seen once. Sequencing was carried out using blood. The receptors originated from a man aged 18-30 years in good health.

The rearrangement uses TRBV10-3 and TRBJ2-1, with D unresolved. The V end lost 3 bases, the J end lost 5 bases, and 5 bases lay between the germline ends. The CDR3 spans 12 residues. Germline CDR1 ENHRY, CDR2 SYGVKD. Here the CDR3 DNA reads TGTGCCATCAGTGACGATGACAATGAGCAGTTCTTC. Its translation: CAISDDDNEQFF.

This clonotype was observed a handful of times. The J gene is TRBJ1-2, the V gene TRBV29-1; D remains ambiguous. The germline gives CDR1 SQVTM, CDR2 ANQGSEA. The V end was cut by 5 bases, the J end by 6 bases, with 7 bases between. This CDR3 has 10 amino acids. CDR3 in DNA: TGCAGCGTTTCCCAAGATGGCTACACCTTC. Protein product: CSVSQDGYTF.